This T cell receptor (beta chain) comes out of a study of brain T cells in children with intractable seizures. The CDR3 runs 14 residues. V gave up 0 bases and J gave up 6 bases, with 9 bases separating them. Germline V gene sequence: CDR1 LGHNT, CDR2 FRNRAP. Sequencing used immunoSEQ multiplex PCR; TCRdb keeps in-frame clones, though not all of them. The sample yields 80,000 or so clones, about 93% seen once. Sequencing was limited to surgery cases with top T cell transcript signatures in brain tissue. Pre-surgery treatment included at least one anti-epileptic drug. This clonotype was obtained from a girl aged 2-10 years with Rasmussen encephalitis and intractable seizures. The specimen was peripheral blood, collected at surgery. The chain links TRBV12-5 to TRBJ1-3; no definite D call. The CDR3: CASGLVRQENTIYF. The CDR3 DNA follows: TGTGCTAGTGGTTTGGTACGGCAGGAAAACACCATATATTTT.